The clone carrying this T cell receptor beta chain appeared a few times. What it binds is not known. The data derive from a study of Ad26.COV2.S vaccination and SARS-CoV-2 variants. The wider study: Donor got 5x10^10 or 1x10^11 viral particles of Ad26.COV2.S.

Using immunoSEQ multiplex PCR, the repertoire was profiled, and TCRdb retains in-frame clones only, with some absent. The top ten clones hold under 2% of a sample with some 400,000 clones, 70% to 90% of them seen once. Findings of the study overall: Total T cell responses were possibly underestimated by TCR breadth and depth analyses. People who got the vaccine or the placebo had similar non-spike TCR breadth. Ad26.COV2.S recipients had broader spike-specific TCRs (P = 0.0014).

This CDR3 has 15 residues. CDR1 LNHDA and CDR2 SQIVND come from the germline V gene (reference sequence). Trimming took off 1 base at V and 10 bases at J, with 14 bases between the two ends. Treatment specified: some 19 received Ad26.COV2.S at low or high dose, single or two shots; several received placebo; per-sample allocation not given. At day 63 after the first vaccine or placebo injection, samples were drawn. Sequencing was performed on peripheral blood, taken in a trial of Ad26.COV2.S vaccine versus placebo. This TCR was sampled from a person aged 18-60 years who received the Ad26.COV2.S COVID-19 vaccine or a placebo. This chain joins TRBV19 and TRBJ1-6; D not resolved. The CDR3 protein is CASSIGAGRKSPLHF. For the CDR3, the DNA is TGTGCCAGTAGTATAGGGGCGGGGAGGAAGTCACCCCTCCACTTT.